This TCR beta chain was sequenced during a study of blood T cell repertoires in COVID-19 (dated by TCRdb to the early 2020s). Some background on the complete study: Collaborator samples came from the United States, Italy and Spain and covered acute and convalescent phases of COVID-19. The repertoires were released in a freely available public database meant as a resource for research on the immune response to SARS-CoV-2. Nearly every sample came with metadata listing a de-identified subject ID, COVID-19 status, age in years and sex. HLA class I and class II types, where available, came from metadata supplied by the sample provider rather than from assay-based typing. Subjects who had been exposed to COVID-19, were actively infected with it, or had recovered from it provided the deeply sampled blood TCRbeta repertoires that made up the dataset. The prospective study material was composed of cDNA or gDNA derived from T cells, B-cell-depleted T cells, or PBMCs. Samples were obtained from the ongoing ImmuneRACE study (first 160 participants) and from over 1,000 subjects provided by 6 global collaborators. The investigation overall reported the following: The quantity of clinical and demographic metadata differed by source and by participant and was supplied without curation.

CDR1 and CDR2 (MNHNS, SASEGT) derive from the germline V gene. V sheds 1 base and J sheds 0 bases, leaving 16 bases between their ends. Inclusive of the bounding cysteine and valine, the CDR3 is 17 residues long. CDR3 DNA only is kept here, 51 bases in frame from base 1. Each collaborating institution followed its own protocols to collect whole blood in K2EDTA tubes. For TCRbeta analysis, collaborator samples were shipped as frozen whole blood, as isolated PBMCs, or as DNA extracted from either sample type. Concerning this clone itself: There is no known antigen for this receptor. One base away there is no much larger clone; base qualities are not given.

The immunoSEQ Assay, a bias-controlled multiplex PCR, was used to amplify TCRbeta CDR3 regions from genomic DNA. As for how the authors treated the data: Nucleated cell counts per sample were estimated from amplification of reference gene primers within the assay. To quantify the absolute abundance of each unique TCRbeta CDR3 rearrangement, sequence reads were collapsed and filtered. For each sample, productive Simpson clonality was calculated as the square root of Simpson's diversity index across productive rearrangements. TCRdb carries this immuneACCESS record with in-frame sequences only. Its versions omit some clonotypes, under half of them owing to an unresolved V gene in the studies checked, with the rest unexplained. The V and J calls and clone size come from that table; D and trimming were worked out from the DNA. The sample table contains approximately 89,000 clones; only one count was recorded for about 84% of them. About 14% of the sample goes to the ten largest clones.

Sequenced sample: peripheral blood. This clonotype originated in a woman in her 70s with acute or convalescent COVID-19. Recombination joined TRBV6-1 with TRBJ2-7; too little of a D gene remains to name it. The CDR3 is CASSEGFYGHSSYEQYV. The DNA is as follows: TGTGCCAGCAGTGAAGGATTTTATGGGCATAGCTCCTACGAGCAGTACGTC.